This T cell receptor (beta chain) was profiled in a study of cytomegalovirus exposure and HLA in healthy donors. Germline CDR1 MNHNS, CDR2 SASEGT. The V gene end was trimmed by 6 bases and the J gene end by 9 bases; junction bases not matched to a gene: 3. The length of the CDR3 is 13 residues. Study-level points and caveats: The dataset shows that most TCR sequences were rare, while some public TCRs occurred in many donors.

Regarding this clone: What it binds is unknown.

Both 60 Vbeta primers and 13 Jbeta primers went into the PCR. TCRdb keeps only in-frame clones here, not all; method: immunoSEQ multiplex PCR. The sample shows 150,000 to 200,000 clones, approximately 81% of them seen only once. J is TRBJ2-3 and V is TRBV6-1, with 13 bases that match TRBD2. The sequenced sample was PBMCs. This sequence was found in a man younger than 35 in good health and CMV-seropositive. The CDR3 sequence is CASRTSGGPTQYF. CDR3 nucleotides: TGTGCCAGCAGGACTAGCGGGGGGCCCACGCAGTATTTT.